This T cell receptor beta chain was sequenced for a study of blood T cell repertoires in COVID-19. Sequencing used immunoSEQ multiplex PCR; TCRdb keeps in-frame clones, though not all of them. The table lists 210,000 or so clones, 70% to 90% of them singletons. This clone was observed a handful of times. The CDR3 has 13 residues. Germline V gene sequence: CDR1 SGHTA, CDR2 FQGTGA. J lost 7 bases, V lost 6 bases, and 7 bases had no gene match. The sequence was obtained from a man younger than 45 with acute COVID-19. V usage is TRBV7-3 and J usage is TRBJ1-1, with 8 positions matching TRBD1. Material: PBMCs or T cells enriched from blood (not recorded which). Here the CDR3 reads CASSSTGGSEAFF. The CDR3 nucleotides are TGTGCCAGCAGTTCAACAGGGGGGAGTGAAGCTTTCTTT.